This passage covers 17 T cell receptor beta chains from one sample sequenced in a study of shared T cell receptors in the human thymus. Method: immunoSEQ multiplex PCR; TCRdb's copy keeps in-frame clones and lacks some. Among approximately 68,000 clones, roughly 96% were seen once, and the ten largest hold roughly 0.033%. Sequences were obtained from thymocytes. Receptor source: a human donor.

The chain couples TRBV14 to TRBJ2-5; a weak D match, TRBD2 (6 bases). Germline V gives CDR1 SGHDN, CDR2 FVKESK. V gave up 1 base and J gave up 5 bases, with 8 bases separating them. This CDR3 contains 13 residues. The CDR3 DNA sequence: TGTGCCAGCAGCCAAGGAGGGAGGGAGACCCAGTACTTC. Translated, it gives CASSQGGRETQYF.

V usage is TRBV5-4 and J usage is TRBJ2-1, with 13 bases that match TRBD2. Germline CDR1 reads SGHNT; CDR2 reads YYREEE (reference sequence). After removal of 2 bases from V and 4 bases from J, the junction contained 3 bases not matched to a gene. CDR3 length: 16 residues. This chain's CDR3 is CASSLPGLAGYNEQFF. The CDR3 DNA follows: TGTGCCAGCAGCTTACCGGGACTAGCGGGATACAATGAGCAGTTCTTC.

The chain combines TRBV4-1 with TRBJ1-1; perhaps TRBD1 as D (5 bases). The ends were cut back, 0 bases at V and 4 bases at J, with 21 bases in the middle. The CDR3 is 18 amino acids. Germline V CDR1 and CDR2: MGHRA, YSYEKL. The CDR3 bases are TGCGCCAGCAGCCAAGATATATGGGGGTCAAGCGTTGGCACTGAAGCTTTCTTT. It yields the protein CASSQDIWGSSVGTEAFF.

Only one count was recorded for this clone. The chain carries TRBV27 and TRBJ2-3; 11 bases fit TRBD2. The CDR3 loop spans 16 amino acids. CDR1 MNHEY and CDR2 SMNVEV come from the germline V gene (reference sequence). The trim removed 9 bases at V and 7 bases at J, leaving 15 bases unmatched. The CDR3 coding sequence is TGTGCCAGTCGCGCTATTAGCGGGGGGGAGATAAATACGCAGTATTTT. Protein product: CASRAISGGEINTQYF.

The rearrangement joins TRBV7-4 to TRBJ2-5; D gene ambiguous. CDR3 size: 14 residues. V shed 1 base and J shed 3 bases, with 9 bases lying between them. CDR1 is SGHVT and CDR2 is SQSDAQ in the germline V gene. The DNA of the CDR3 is TGTGCCAGCAGCTTAGTTGGCAGTAAAGAGACCCAGTACTTC. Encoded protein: CASSLVGSKETQYF.

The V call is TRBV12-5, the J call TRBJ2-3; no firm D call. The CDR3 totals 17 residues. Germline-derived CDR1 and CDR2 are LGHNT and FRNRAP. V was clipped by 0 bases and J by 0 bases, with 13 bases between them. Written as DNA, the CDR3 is TGTGCTAGTGGTTTGGTACGGACCAAAACTAGCACAGATACGCAGTATTTT. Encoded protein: CASGLVRTKTSTDTQYF.

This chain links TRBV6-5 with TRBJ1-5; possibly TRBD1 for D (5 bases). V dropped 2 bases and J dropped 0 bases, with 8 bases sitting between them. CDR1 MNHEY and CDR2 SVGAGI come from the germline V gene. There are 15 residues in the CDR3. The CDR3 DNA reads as TGTGCCAGCAGTTACGCGGGACTTAGCAATCAGCCCCAGCATTTT. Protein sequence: CASSYAGLSNQPQHF.

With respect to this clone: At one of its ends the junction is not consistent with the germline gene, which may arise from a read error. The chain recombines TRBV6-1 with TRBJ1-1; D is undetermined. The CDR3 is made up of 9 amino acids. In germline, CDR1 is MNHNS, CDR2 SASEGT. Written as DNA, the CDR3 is TGTGCCAGCAGAGAAGAAGCTTTCTTT. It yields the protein CASREEAFF.

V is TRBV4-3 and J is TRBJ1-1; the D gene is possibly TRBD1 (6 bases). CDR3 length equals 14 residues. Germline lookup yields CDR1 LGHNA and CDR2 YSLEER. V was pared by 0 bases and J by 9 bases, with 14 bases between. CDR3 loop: CASSQEGQGLKAFF. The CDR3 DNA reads TGCGCCAGCAGCCAAGAGGGGCAGGGGTTGAAAGCTTTCTTT.

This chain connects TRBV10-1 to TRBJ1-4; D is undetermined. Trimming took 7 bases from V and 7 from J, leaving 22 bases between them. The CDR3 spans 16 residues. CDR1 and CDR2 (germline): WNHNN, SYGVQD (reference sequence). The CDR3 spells CASTEGWVELGEKLFF. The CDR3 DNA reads TGCGCCAGCACCGAGGGTTGGGTTGAGCTTGGTGAAAAACTGTTTTTT.

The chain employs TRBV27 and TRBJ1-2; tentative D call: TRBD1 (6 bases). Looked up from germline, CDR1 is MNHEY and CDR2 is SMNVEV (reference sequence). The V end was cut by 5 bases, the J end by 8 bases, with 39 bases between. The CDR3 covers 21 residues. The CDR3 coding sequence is TGTGCCAGCAGTCCAACAGGGCGTGTATCCACCTGCTCGGGGGGGTATGACGGCTACACCTTC. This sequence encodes CASSPTGRVSTCSGGYDGYTF.

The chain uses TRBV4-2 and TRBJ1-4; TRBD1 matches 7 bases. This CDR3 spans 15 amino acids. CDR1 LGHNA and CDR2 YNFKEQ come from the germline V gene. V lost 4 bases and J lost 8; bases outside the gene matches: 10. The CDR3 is CASSRQGRGEEKLFF. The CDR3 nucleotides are TGTGCCAGCAGCCGACAGGGCAGGGGAGAGGAAAAACTGTTTTTT.

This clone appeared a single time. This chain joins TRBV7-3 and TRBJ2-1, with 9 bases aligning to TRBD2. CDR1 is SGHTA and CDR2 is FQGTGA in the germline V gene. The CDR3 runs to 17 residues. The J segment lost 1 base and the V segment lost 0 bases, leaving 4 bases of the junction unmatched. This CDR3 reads CASSLTGLAGSYNEQFF. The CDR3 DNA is TGTGCCAGCAGCTTAACGGGGCTAGCGGGATCCTACAATGAGCAGTTCTTC.

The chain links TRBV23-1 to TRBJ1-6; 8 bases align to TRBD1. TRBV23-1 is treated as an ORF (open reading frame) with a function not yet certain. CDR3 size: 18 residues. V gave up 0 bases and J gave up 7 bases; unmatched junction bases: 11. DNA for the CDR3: TGCGCCAGCAGTCAATCGGGGACAGGCCGAGTTGGAAATTCACCCCTCCACTTT. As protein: CASSQSGTGRVGNSPLHF.

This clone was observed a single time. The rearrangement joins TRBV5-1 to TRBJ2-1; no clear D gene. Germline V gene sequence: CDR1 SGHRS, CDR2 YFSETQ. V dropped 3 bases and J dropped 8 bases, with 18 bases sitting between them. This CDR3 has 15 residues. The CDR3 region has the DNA TGCGCCAGCAGCTCTACTACTTCATTGTCATATGAGCAGTTCTTC. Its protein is CASSSTTSLSYEQFF.

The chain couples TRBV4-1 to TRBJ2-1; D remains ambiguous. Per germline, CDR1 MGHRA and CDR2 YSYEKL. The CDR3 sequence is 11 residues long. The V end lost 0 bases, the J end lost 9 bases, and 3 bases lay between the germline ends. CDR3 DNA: TGCGCCAGCAGCCAAGATCGTGAGCAGTTCTTC. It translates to CASSQDREQFF.

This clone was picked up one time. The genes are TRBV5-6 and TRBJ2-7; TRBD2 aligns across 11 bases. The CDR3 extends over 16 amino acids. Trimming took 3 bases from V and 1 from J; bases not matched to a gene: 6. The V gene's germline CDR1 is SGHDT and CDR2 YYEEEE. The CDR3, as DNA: TGTGCCAGCAGCTCGTTATCTAGCGGGGGGTCCTACGAGCAGTACTTC. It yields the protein CASSSLSSGGSYEQYF.